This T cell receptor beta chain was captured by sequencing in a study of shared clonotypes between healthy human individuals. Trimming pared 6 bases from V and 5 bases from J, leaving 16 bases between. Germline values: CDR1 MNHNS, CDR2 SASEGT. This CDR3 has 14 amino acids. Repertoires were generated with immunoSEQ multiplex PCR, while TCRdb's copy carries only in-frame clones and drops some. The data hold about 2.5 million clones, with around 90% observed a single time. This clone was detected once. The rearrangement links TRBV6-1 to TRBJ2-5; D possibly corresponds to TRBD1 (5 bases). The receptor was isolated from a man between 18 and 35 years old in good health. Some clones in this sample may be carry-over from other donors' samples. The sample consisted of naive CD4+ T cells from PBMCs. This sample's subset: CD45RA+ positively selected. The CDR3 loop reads CASRGQRKLETQYF. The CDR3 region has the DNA TGTGCCAGCAGGGGGCAGCGAAAATTGGAGACCCAGTACTTC.